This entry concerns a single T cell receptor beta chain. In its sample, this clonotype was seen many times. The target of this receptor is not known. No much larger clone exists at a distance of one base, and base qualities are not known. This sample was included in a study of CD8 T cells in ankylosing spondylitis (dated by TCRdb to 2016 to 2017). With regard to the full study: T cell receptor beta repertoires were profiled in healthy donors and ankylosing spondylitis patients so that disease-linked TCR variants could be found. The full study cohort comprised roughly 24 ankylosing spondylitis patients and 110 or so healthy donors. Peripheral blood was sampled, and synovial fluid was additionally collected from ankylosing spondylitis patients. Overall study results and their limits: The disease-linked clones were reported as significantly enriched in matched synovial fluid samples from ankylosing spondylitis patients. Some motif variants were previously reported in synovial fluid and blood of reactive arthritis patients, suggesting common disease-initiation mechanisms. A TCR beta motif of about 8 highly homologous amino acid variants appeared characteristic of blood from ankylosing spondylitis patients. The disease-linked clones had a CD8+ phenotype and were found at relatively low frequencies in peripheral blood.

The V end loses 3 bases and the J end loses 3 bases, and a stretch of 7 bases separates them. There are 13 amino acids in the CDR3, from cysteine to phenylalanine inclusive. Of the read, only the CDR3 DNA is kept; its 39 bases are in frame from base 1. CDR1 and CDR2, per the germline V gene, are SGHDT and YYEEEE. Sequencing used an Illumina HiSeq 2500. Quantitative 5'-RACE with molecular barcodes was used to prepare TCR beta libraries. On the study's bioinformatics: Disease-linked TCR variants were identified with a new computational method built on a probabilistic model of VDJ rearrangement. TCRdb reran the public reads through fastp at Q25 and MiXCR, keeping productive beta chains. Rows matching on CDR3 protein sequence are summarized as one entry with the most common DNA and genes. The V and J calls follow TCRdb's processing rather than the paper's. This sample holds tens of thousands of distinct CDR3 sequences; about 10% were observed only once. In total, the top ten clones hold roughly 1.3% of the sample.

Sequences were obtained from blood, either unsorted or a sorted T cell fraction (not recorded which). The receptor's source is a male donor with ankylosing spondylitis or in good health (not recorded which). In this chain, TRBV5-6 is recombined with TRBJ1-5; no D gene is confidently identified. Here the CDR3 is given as CASSYGNNQPQHF. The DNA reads TGTGCCAGCAGCTATGGAAACAATCAGCCCCAGCATTTT.